These T cell receptor beta chains were read from a single sample in a study of blood T cell repertoires in COVID-19. Using immunoSEQ multiplex PCR, the repertoire was profiled, and TCRdb retains in-frame clones only, with some absent. The sample includes around 45,000 clones, 82% of them seen just once. Sequenced input: peripheral blood. The receptor set was obtained from a woman aged 55-70 years with acute or convalescent COVID-19. The CDR3 runs from the conserved cysteine through the conserved F or W. The order of the fields is CDR3 protein, CDR3 DNA, D gene, J gene, clone size, V gene. The D gene is left open where the match is weak. Clone size is stated in some rows and not others, as once, few, many or a class when expanded.

CDR3 protein: CAISKTGEGNIQYF
CDR3 DNA: TGTGCCATCAGCAAGACAGGGGAGGGAAACATTCAGTACTTC
D gene: NA
J gene: TRBJ2-4
clone size: NA
V gene: TRBV10-3

CDR3 protein: CASSPTGNQPQHF
CDR3 DNA: TGTGCCAGTAGTCCTACAGGGAATCAGCCCCAGCATTTT
D gene: NA
J gene: TRBJ1-5
clone size: NA
V gene: TRBV19

CDR3 protein: CATSDSGKPWGYTF
CDR3 DNA: TGTGCCACCAGTGATTCCGGGAAGCCGTGGGGCTACACCTTC
D gene: NA
J gene: TRBJ1-2
clone size: NA
V gene: TRBV24-1

CDR3 protein: CASSPAAATYEQYF
CDR3 DNA: TGTGCCAGCAGCCCAGCGGCAGCGACTTACGAGCAGTACTTC
D gene: NA
J gene: TRBJ2-7
clone size: NA
V gene: TRBV7-3

CDR3 protein: CASSRRSTDTQYF
CDR3 DNA: TGTGCCAGCAGCCGGCGGAGCACAGATACGCAGTATTTT
D gene: NA
J gene: TRBJ2-3
clone size: NA
V gene: TRBV11-3

CDR3 protein: CARQGANYGYTF
CDR3 DNA: TGTGCCAGGCAGGGGGCTAACTATGGCTACACCTTC
D gene: TRBD1
J gene: TRBJ1-2
clone size: NA
V gene: TRBV2

CDR3 protein: CASSPQGLTEAFF
CDR3 DNA: TGTGCCAGCAGTCCACAGGGTTTAACTGAAGCTTTCTTT
D gene: NA
J gene: TRBJ1-1
clone size: NA
V gene: TRBV7-9

CDR3 protein: CASSTSGQGSRGQPQHF
CDR3 DNA: TGTGCCAGCAGTACCTCTGGACAGGGAAGTAGAGGGCAGCCCCAGCATTTT
D gene: TRBD1
J gene: TRBJ1-5
clone size: NA
V gene: TRBV2

CDR3 protein: CASSPRGYGYTF
CDR3 DNA: TGTGCCAGCAGTCCCAGGGGCTATGGCTACACCTTC
D gene: NA
J gene: TRBJ1-2
clone size: few
V gene: TRBV27

CDR3 protein: CATEVGQVNTGELFF
CDR3 DNA: TGTGCCACCGAAGTAGGACAGGTCAACACCGGGGAGCTGTTTTTT
D gene: TRBD1
J gene: TRBJ2-2
clone size: NA
V gene: TRBV6-5

CDR3 protein: CASRDPGTGINEQFF
CDR3 DNA: TGTGCCAGCAGGGACCCCGGGACAGGGATCAATGAGCAGTTCTTC
D gene: TRBD1
J gene: TRBJ2-1
clone size: NA
V gene: TRBV9

CDR3 protein: CASSLVAGGSGELFF
CDR3 DNA: TGCGCCAGCAGCTTGGTCGCGGGGGGATCCGGGGAGCTGTTTTTT
D gene: TRBD2
J gene: TRBJ2-2
clone size: NA
V gene: TRBV5-1

CDR3 protein: CAISESFGALHEQYF
CDR3 DNA: TGTGCCATCAGTGAGTCTTTTGGAGCCTTGCACGAGCAGTACTTC
D gene: NA
J gene: TRBJ2-7
clone size: NA
V gene: TRBV10-3

CDR3 protein: CASGLDRGGVAEAFF
CDR3 DNA: TGTGCTAGTGGTTTGGACAGGGGGGGTGTCGCTGAAGCTTTCTTT
D gene: TRBD1
J gene: TRBJ1-1
clone size: NA
V gene: TRBV12-5

CDR3 protein: CASSLGQGGVTGGYTF
CDR3 DNA: TGTGCCAGCAGCTTGGGACAGGGGGGAGTGACAGGTGGCTACACCTTC
D gene: TRBD1
J gene: TRBJ1-2
clone size: NA
V gene: TRBV5-6

CDR3 protein: CASSDRGWVEQYF
CDR3 DNA: TGTGCCAGCAGTGACAGGGGATGGGTCGAGCAGTACTTC
D gene: NA
J gene: TRBJ2-7
clone size: NA
V gene: TRBV6-1

CDR3 protein: CASSPEGATGELFF
CDR3 DNA: TGTGCTAGCAGTCCGGAGGGGGCGACCGGGGAGCTGTTTTTT
D gene: NA
J gene: TRBJ2-2
clone size: NA
V gene: TRBV7-7

CDR3 protein: CASSLEAGRGPSTDTQYF
CDR3 DNA: TGCGCCAGCAGCTTGGAAGCGGGGCGGGGTCCTAGCACAGATACGCAGTATTTT
D gene: TRBD2
J gene: TRBJ2-3
clone size: NA
V gene: TRBV5-1

CDR3 protein: CASSLGGSGELFF
CDR3 DNA: TGTGCCAGCAGCCTCGGGGGGTCCGGGGAGCTGTTTTTT
D gene: TRBD2
J gene: TRBJ2-2
clone size: few
V gene: TRBV7-9

CDR3 protein: CASSYATGGSLYSNQPQHF
CDR3 DNA: TGTGCCAGCAGTTACGCTACGGGAGGGTCCCTGTATAGCAATCAGCCCCAGCATTTT
D gene: NA
J gene: TRBJ1-5
clone size: NA
V gene: TRBV6-2/TRBV6-3

CDR3 protein: CASSFRTDQPQHF
CDR3 DNA: TGTGCCAGCAGCTTCCGTACGGATCAGCCCCAGCATTTT
D gene: NA
J gene: TRBJ1-5
clone size: NA
V gene: TRBV7-8

CDR3 protein: CASSPRQGVRWTGELFF
CDR3 DNA: TGTGCCAGCAGCCCCCGACAGGGGGTGAGATGGACCGGGGAGCTGTTTTTT
D gene: TRBD1
J gene: TRBJ2-2
clone size: NA
V gene: TRBV7-2

CDR3 protein: CASSPAANYGYTF
CDR3 DNA: TGTGCCAGCTCGCCAGCAGCTAACTATGGCTACACCTTC
D gene: NA
J gene: TRBJ1-2
clone size: NA
V gene: TRBV18

CDR3 protein: CASTPYEQYF
CDR3 DNA: TGTGCCAGCACCCCATACGAGCAGTACTTC
D gene: NA
J gene: TRBJ2-7
clone size: few
V gene: TRBV21-1

CDR3 protein: CASSPIADFWSSYEQYF
CDR3 DNA: TGTGCCAGCAGCCCCATTGCGGACTTCTGGAGCTCCTACGAGCAGTACTTC
D gene: NA
J gene: TRBJ2-7
clone size: NA
V gene: TRBV3-1/TRBV3-2

CDR3 protein: CASSADSPLGTDTQYF
CDR3 DNA: TGTGCCAGCAGCGCGGACAGTCCCCTAGGCACAGATACGCAGTATTTT
D gene: NA
J gene: TRBJ2-3
clone size: NA
V gene: TRBV2

CDR3 protein: CASSPDRADTEAFF
CDR3 DNA: TGTGCCAGCTCGCCAGACAGGGCTGACACTGAAGCTTTCTTT
D gene: TRBD1
J gene: TRBJ1-1
clone size: once
V gene: TRBV18

CDR3 protein: CSVLGQDYGYTF
CDR3 DNA: TGCAGCGTCCTCGGACAAGACTATGGCTACACCTTC
D gene: NA
J gene: TRBJ1-2
clone size: NA
V gene: TRBV29-1

CDR3 protein: CSVGFGGNQPQHF
CDR3 DNA: TGCAGCGTAGGTTTCGGGGGAAATCAGCCCCAGCATTTT
D gene: NA
J gene: TRBJ1-5
clone size: NA
V gene: TRBV29-1

CDR3 protein: CASSLVDIRGYTF
CDR3 DNA: TGTGCCAGCAGCTTAGTGGACATCCGAGGCTACACCTTC
D gene: NA
J gene: TRBJ1-2
clone size: NA
V gene: TRBV11-2

CDR3 protein: CAGGRAAGELFF
CDR3 DNA: TGTGCCGGGGGGAGAGCAGCCGGGGAGCTGTTTTTT
D gene: NA
J gene: TRBJ2-2
clone size: NA
V gene: TRBV10-3

CDR3 protein: CASSPTWTAGELFF
CDR3 DNA: TGTGCCAGCAGCCCAACGTGGACAGCCGGGGAGCTGTTTTTT
D gene: NA
J gene: TRBJ2-2
clone size: NA
V gene: TRBV7-7

CDR3 protein: CASSLRGQIANEQFF
CDR3 DNA: TGTGCCAGCAGCCTAAGAGGGCAGATAGCCAATGAGCAGTTCTTC
D gene: NA
J gene: TRBJ2-1
clone size: once
V gene: TRBV7-2

CDR3 protein: CASTFTGDTEKLFF
CDR3 DNA: TGTGCCAGCACCTTCACAGGGGACACTGAAAAACTGTTTTTT
D gene: TRBD1
J gene: TRBJ1-4
clone size: few
V gene: TRBV5-6

CDR3 protein: CASSGRGAEETQYF
CDR3 DNA: TGTGCCAGCAGCGGCAGGGGGGCGGAGGAGACCCAGTACTTC
D gene: NA
J gene: TRBJ2-5
clone size: NA
V gene: TRBV5-6

CDR3 protein: CASSLESGANGNTIYF
CDR3 DNA: TGTGCCAGCAGCTTAGAATCAGGGGCGAATGGAAACACCATATATTTT
D gene: NA
J gene: TRBJ1-3
clone size: hyperexpanded
V gene: TRBV7-9

CDR3 protein: CASSQNSRGWNEQYF
CDR3 DNA: TGTGCCAGCAGTCAGAACTCCAGGGGGTGGAACGAGCAGTACTTC
D gene: TRBD1
J gene: TRBJ2-7
clone size: NA
V gene: TRBV11-3